Listed below are T cell receptor beta chains from one sample, sequenced in a study of blood T cell repertoires in COVID-19. Sequencing used immunoSEQ multiplex PCR; TCRdb keeps in-frame clones, though not all of them. The repertoire holds more than 65,000 clones, with roughly 80% as singletons. Material for sequencing was peripheral blood. These receptors all come from a woman of 80 years or more with acute or convalescent COVID-19. CDR3s include the opening cysteine and the closing phenylalanine or tryptophan. D genes are given only for firm matches.

D gene,CDR3 length,V gene,CDR3 protein
TRBD1,19,TRBV15,CATAQGWDRGSSGANVLTF
NA,13,TRBV5-4,CASKGQRQETQYF
NA,14,TRBV9,CASSAIREAGEAFF
NA,16,TRBV16,CASSQSGRASTGELFF
NA,17,TRBV19,CASSIGGGLYLNTEAFF
NA,15,TRBV5-6,CASSPPPPRENTIYF
TRBD1,16,TRBV11-2,CASSSRTGGNNSPLHF
TRBD1,16,TRBV5-1,CASSLGTGLLTDTQYF
TRBD2,16,TRBV10-2,CASSESNGGGKETQYF
NA,14,TRBV19,CASSIVYRDSPLHF
TRBD1,15,TRBV7-3,CASSLTGTGVYGYTF
NA,11,TRBV7-9,CASSQMYEQFF
TRBD1,15,TRBV5-1,CASSLAWDSSYEQYF
TRBD1,17,TRBV29-1,CSVLIPSGTGYYTEAFF
TRBD1,15,TRBV9,CASSDNRGLNEKLFF
NA,15,TRBV2,CASSAISGNTGELFF
TRBD1,16,TRBV15,CATSRDTGGFAGELFF
TRBD1,18,TRBV5-1,CASSFTPRTGSSYNEQFF
TRBD2,16,TRBV29-1,CSVIGLQRGDPETQYF
NA,11,TRBV11-2,CASESGTEAFF
TRBD2,13,TRBV12-3/TRBV12-4,CASSGTSGNIQYF
NA,16,TRBV2,CASGRRGGGSTDTQYF
NA,17,TRBV3-1/TRBV3-2,CASSHPEQGVRFNTIYF
TRBD2,16,TRBV14,CASSQVWAGGPNEQFF
TRBD2,18,TRBV7-9,CASSPKGLAGGLVYEQYF
NA,17,TRBV6-1,CASSEAFRTANTGELFF
TRBD1,15,TRBV6-5,CASSISTGPNYGYTF
NA,13,TRBV5-1,CASSFEQGRELFF
TRBD1,16,TRBV19,CASSIARQGAQQPQHF
NA,12,TRBV3-1/TRBV3-2,CASSRGGTEAFF
NA,15,TRBV7-2,CASSPQNSGANVLTF
NA,11,TRBV20-1,CSVGGDTEAFF
TRBD1,17,TRBV27,CASSLLGQGAVNSPLHF
NA,15,TRBV5-1,CASGEMGAQQETQYF
TRBD1,15,TRBV5-6,CASSFQQGLQETQYF
NA,15,TRBV19,CAIPLGQENTDTQYF
NA,14,TRBV3-1/TRBV3-2,CASSARAGVREQFF
TRBD2,18,TRBV7-8,CASSSGLAGGPHRETQYF
NA,13,TRBV19,CASKSRNTGELFF
NA,13,TRBV5-1,CASSPQDIYGYTF
TRBD1,14,TRBV27,CASSHRTGGYEQYF
TRBD2,14,TRBV10-3,CAISEGGGVYEQYF
TRBD2,18,TRBV2,CASRIKGLAGGFSYEQYF
TRBD1,13,TRBV6-5,CASPRQGNTEAFF
TRBD1,16,TRBV25-1,CASSPTLGTGVREQYF
TRBD1,16,TRBV12-5,CASGSRDRVSTGELFF
TRBD1,17,TRBV15,CATSVQGVPPDNYGYTF
TRBD2,16,TRBV9,CASSIPDGGTSYEQYF
NA,15,TRBV6-2/TRBV6-3,CASSYGGEPQETQYF
NA,14,TRBV30,CAWSSAGLREKLFF
NA,10,TRBV27,CASSPLTQYF
TRBD2,17,TRBV9,CASSVGLLAGGHNEQFF
NA,17,TRBV21-1,CASRPKYHRGPEDTQYF
TRBD2,15,TRBV6-5,CASKSGGAAYNEQFF
TRBD1,16,TRBV5-4,CASSSGQGPRGAEAFF
TRBD1,19,TRBV7-8,CASSLRDRGPVGPGRTQYF
NA,12,TRBV7-9,CASSLSGYEQYF
TRBD2,15,TRBV29-1,CSVRNGASGFYEQYF
TRBD2,15,TRBV6-2/TRBV6-3,CASSFSGGRGGELFF
TRBD2,16,TRBV7-9,CASSLGTSGNYDTQYF